This T cell receptor (beta chain) was obtained from a study of blood T cells in healthy people across ages. Study-level information: About one barcoded beta molecule was captured per two T cells (by template switching).

Study conclusions and caveats: Whereas aged donors had fewer naive CD4+ cells, long-lived donors had more of them and higher diversity.

In the case of this clonotype: No antigen is known for it.

A minimum of 5 micrograms of total RNA was extracted per sample. Sample-barcoded 5' priming and a J-beta primer mix drove a second PCR of about 6 to 12 cycles. TCRdb re-called the 5' RACE reads through MiXCR, storing one row per CDR3 protein. Of approximately 1,700,000 distinct CDR3 sequences in the sample, around 42% were seen once. V dropped 1 base and J dropped 0 bases, with 15 bases sitting between them. This CDR3 contains 17 residues. Germline loops: CDR1 SGHVS, CDR2 FQNEAQ. The chain joins TRBV7-8 to TRBJ1-1, with D unresolved. Source material: blood. The clonotype originates from a human donor in good health. CDR3 residues: CASSLVADGFMNTEAFF. The CDR3 DNA reads as TGTGCCAGCAGCTTAGTGGCGGACGGGTTTATGAACACTGAAGCTTTCTTT.